This note documents a single T cell receptor (beta chain) sequence. Naive CD8 populations comprised CD45RO-negative cells positively selected for CCR7, excluding terminally differentiated effector memory CD45RA+ cells. The data were obtained in a study of shared clonotypes between healthy human individuals. The CDR3 length is 15 residues. Trimming pared 3 bases from V and 4 bases from J, leaving 13 bases between. Per the germline V gene, CDR1 is SGHDN and CDR2 is FVKESK. TCRdb's copy holds only in-frame clones and misses some; the assay was immunoSEQ multiplex PCR. The sample includes fewer than 700,000 clones, 95% of them seen just once.

This chain uses TRBV14 with TRBJ2-1; D uncertain. The sequenced sample was naive CD8+ T cells sorted from blood. The receptor was derived from a young woman in good health. CDR3 sequence: CASSHLDGRYNEQFF. The DNA for the CDR3 is TGTGCCAGCAGCCACCTAGATGGGCGGTACAATGAGCAGTTCTTC.